This T cell receptor (beta chain) was captured in a study of T cells in localized non-small cell lung cancer. Study-level findings and limits: Median approximately 50 top-100 tumor clones were shared with paired adjacent lung.

The CDR3 loop spans 16 amino acids. The germline CDR1 and CDR2 sequences are SGHAT and FQNNGV. Trimming cost V 1 base and J 7 bases, with 19 bases left between them. As regards this clone: What it binds is not known.

Clones were read by immunoSEQ multiplex PCR, and TCRdb kept only the in-frame ones, dropping some. The repertoire holds 45,000 to 55,000 clones, with 70% to 90% as singletons. The input for sequencing was peripheral blood, taken before any cancer treatment. The clonotype comes from a male donor aged 60 or over with stage III squamous cell lung carcinoma. J is TRBJ2-5 and V is TRBV11-2; D possibly corresponds to TRBD2 (5 bases). Here the CDR3 reads CASSLVSGFPVLTQYF. The CDR3, as DNA: TGTGCCAGCAGCTTAGTGAGCGGTTTTCCTGTTTTGACCCAGTACTTC.